The present TCR beta chain was sequenced within a study of blood T cell repertoires in COVID-19. Study-wide background: Sites in the United States, Italy and Spain provided acute and convalescent COVID-19 samples.

As handled by the study authors: Amplifying reference gene primers gave estimates of nucleated cell counts. Libraries were prepared by immunoSEQ multiplex PCR; TCRdb keeps only in-frame clonotypes and omits some of them. The DNA was the basis for D and trimming; V, J and clone size are from that table. The data show roughly 280,000 clones, with 65% to 90% seen just once and about 2.1% held by the top ten. Trimming shortened V by 1 base and J by 2 bases, and 9 bases separated the two germline ends. Germline V gene sequence: CDR1 SQVTM, CDR2 ANQGSEA. There are 15 residues in the CDR3. This receptor was obtained from a man aged 25-45 years with active or convalescent COVID-19. V is TRBV29-1 and J is TRBJ2-6, with D possibly matching TRBD1 (5 bases). The material sequenced was peripheral blood. The CDR3 reads CSVEGWGAGANVLTF. CDR3 coding DNA: TGCAGCGTTGAAGGTTGGGGCGCTGGGGCCAACGTCCTGACTTTC.